These 18 T cell receptor beta chains came from one sample sequenced in a study of blood T cells in healthy people across ages. Using a J-beta primer mix together with a sample-barcoded 5' primer, a second PCR was run for 7 to 11 cycles. Using its own MiXCR run on the 5' RACE reads, TCRdb lists one record per CDR3 protein. Of about 1.6 million distinct CDR3 sequences listed, about 35% are singletons. The source material was blood. The receptors were sampled from a woman aged 30 to 39 in good health.

The DNA for the CDR3 is TGTGCCAGCAGTCGGGTAAAATTCACAGATACGCAGTATTTT. Translation: CASSRVKFTDTQYF. The V and J genes are TRBV14 and TRBJ2-3; D call uncertain. This CDR3 is built from 14 residues. Germline V gene lookup returns CDR1 SGHDN and CDR2 FVKESK. V gave up 6 bases and J gave up 2 bases, with 12 bases separating them.

This clonotype was seen only a few times. The CDR3 DNA reads TGTGCCAGCAGCGTAGGGGGGGACTTCTCCTACGAGCAGTACTTC. Translating it yields CASSVGGDFSYEQYF. J is TRBJ2-7 and V is TRBV9; D is perhaps TRBD2 (6 bases). CDR1 and CDR2 (germline): SGDLS, YYNGEE. The length of the CDR3 is 15 residues. V lost 0 bases and J lost 0, with 10 bases in between.

The V call is TRBV29-1, the J call TRBJ1-2; 9 nucleotides line up with TRBD1. Germline V CDR1 and CDR2: SQVTM, ANQGSEA. J was trimmed by 6 bases and V by 2 bases; bases with no gene match: 10. This CDR3 has 15 amino acids. The CDR3 sequence is CSVEPTYRGPDGYTF. In DNA, the CDR3 is TGCAGCGTTGAACCCACCTACAGGGGGCCGGATGGCTACACCTTC.

The rearrangement joins TRBV27 to TRBJ2-7; D may be TRBD2 (5 bases). Germline lookup yields CDR1 MNHEY and CDR2 SMNVEV (reference sequence). Deletions cut 7 bases from V and 0 bases from J, with 10 bases between. CDR3 size: 13 residues. The CDR3: CASTSGSSYEQYF. The DNA of the CDR3 is TGTGCCAGCACCTCGGGAAGCTCCTACGAGCAGTACTTC.

This clonotype was seen more than once but under ten times. V usage is TRBV5-1 and J usage is TRBJ2-7; 10 bases are a match to TRBD1. The CDR3 extends over 14 amino acids. CDR1 and CDR2 from the germline V gene are SGHRS and YFSETQ. V gave up 0 bases and J gave up 9 bases; unmatched junction bases: 6. The CDR3 spells CASSLEGQGLRQYF. In DNA, the CDR3 is TGCGCCAGCAGCTTGGAGGGACAGGGGTTAAGGCAGTACTTC. Supplemented by reference TRBV5-1 and TRBJ2-7, the full variable domain reads KAGVTQTPRYLIKTRGQQVTLSCSPISGHRSVSWYQQTPGQGLQFLFEYFSETQRNKGNFPGRFSGRQFSNSRSEMNVSTLELGDSALYLCASSLEGQGLRQYFGPGTRLTVT.

The chain has TRBV3-1 and TRBJ1-2; 7 bases are a match to TRBD1. This CDR3 has 18 amino acids. Trimming took 4 bases from V and 11 from J; bases not matched to a gene: 25. Germline V CDR1 and CDR2: LGHDT, YNNKEL (reference sequence). Here the CDR3 DNA reads TGTGCCAGCAGCCGACGAACGGTGAAACCGGGACAGACCCCTGGGTACACCTTC. Translated: CASSRRTVKPGQTPGYTF.

This clonotype was seen only a few times. Here the CDR3 reads CAIRDRGTEAFF. The CDR3 DNA sequence: TGTGCCATCAGGGACAGGGGCACTGAAGCTTTCTTT. The rearrangement joins TRBV10-3 to TRBJ1-1; 9 nucleotides line up with TRBD1. CDR1 and CDR2 from the germline V gene are ENHRY and SYGVKD. Trimming cost V 6 bases and J 4 bases; bases outside gene matches: 0. The CDR3 length is 12 residues.

This clonotype was seen at least ten times. This chain joins TRBV20-1 and TRBJ2-6; no clear D. CDR1 and CDR2 from the germline V gene are DFQATT and SNEGSKA (reference sequence). The CDR3 runs 15 residues. Trimming took 0 bases from V and 0 from J, leaving 6 bases between them. CDR3 sequence: CSARDKFSGANVLTF. The CDR3 DNA sequence: TGCAGTGCTAGAGATAAGTTCTCTGGGGCCAACGTCCTGACTTTC.

This clonotype was seen only a few times. The chain couples TRBV5-1 to TRBJ1-6; D unresolved. Germline-derived CDR1 and CDR2 are SGHRS and YFSETQ. This CDR3 is built from 14 residues. Deletions cut 4 bases from V and 1 base from J, with 6 bases between. CDR3 amino acids: CASSRISYNSPLHF. The CDR3 DNA sequence: TGCGCCAGCAGCCGAATATCCTATAATTCACCCCTCCACTTT. The variable domain in full, completed from reference TRBV5-1 and TRBJ1-6, reads KAGVTQTPRYLIKTRGQQVTLSCSPISGHRSVSWYQQTPGQGLQFLFEYFSETQRNKGNFPGRFSGRQFSNSRSEMNVSTLELGDSALYLCASSRISYNSPLHFGNGTRLTVT.

This clonotype was recorded only once. The chain uses TRBV18 and TRBJ2-2; D is possibly TRBD1 (5 bases). This CDR3 spans 16 amino acids. Germline V CDR1 and CDR2: KGHSH, LQKENI. The V end was cut by 2 bases, the J end by 5 bases, with 15 bases between. In DNA, the CDR3 is TGTGCCAGCTCACCAGAAGGGGCTGGTATTACCGGGGAGCTGTTTTTT. This translates into CASSPEGAGITGELFF.

This clonotype was detected a few times. The chain carries TRBV6-5 and TRBJ1-6; D uncertain. This CDR3 contains 15 residues. Germline CDR1 is MNHEY and CDR2 is SVGAGI. Deletions cut 6 bases from V and 6 bases from J, with 15 bases between. The CDR3 DNA reads TGTGCCAGCAGCAGGACCACGAACCGTAATTCACCCCTCCACTTT. Its translation: CASSRTTNRNSPLHF.

There are a few counts of this clonotype. The V and J genes are TRBV27 and TRBJ2-7, with D possibly being TRBD2 (6 bases). The CDR3 extends over 14 amino acids. V gave up 5 bases and J gave up 3 bases, with 14 bases separating them. Germline V gene sequence: CDR1 MNHEY, CDR2 SMNVEV (reference sequence). DNA for the CDR3: TGTGCCAGCAGTCCGGGACTGTTAGACTACGAGCAGTACTTC. It codes for CASSPGLLDYEQYF.

This clonotype was detected only a few times. V and J are TRBV14 and TRBJ2-1; D perhaps matches TRBD2 (6 bases). Germline CDR1 reads SGHDN; CDR2 reads FVKESK. The CDR3 contains 13 residues. The V and J ends lost 3 bases and 5 bases respectively, with 8 bases between them. The CDR3 bases are TGTGCCAGCAGCCATCGCGGGGACAATGAGCAGTTCTTC. Translating it yields CASSHRGDNEQFF. The full variable domain, completed using reference TRBV14 and TRBJ2-1, is EAGVTQFPSHSVIEKGQTVTLRCDPISGHDNLYWYRRVMGKEIKFLLHFVKESKQDESGMPNNRFLAERTGGTYSTLKVQPAELEDSGVYFCASSHRGDNEQFFGPGTRLTVL.

CDR3 loop: CSASRDTNTEAFF. CDR3 coding DNA: TGCAGTGCTAGCCGTGACACGAACACTGAAGCTTTCTTT. The chain links TRBV20-1 to TRBJ1-1; no definite D call. Germline values: CDR1 DFQATT, CDR2 SNEGSKA (reference sequence). The CDR3 has 13 amino acids. V shed 3 bases and J shed 1 base, with 9 bases lying between them.

The sample holds a few counts of this clonotype. This rearrangement joins TRBV7-9 to TRBJ1-1; 8 bases line up with TRBD1. The germline CDR1 and CDR2 sequences are SEHNR and FQNEAQ (reference sequence). Trimming at V came to 5 bases and at J to 6 bases, leaving 20 bases not matched to a gene. The CDR3 has 18 residues. CDR3 in DNA: TGTGCCAGCAGCAAAATCCGGGACAGGAGAACCGATTTCCCTGAAGCTTTCTTT. It specifies CASSKIRDRRTDFPEAFF.

The CDR3 DNA follows: TGCAGTGCTAGAGATCGACTATCCTACAATGAGCAGTTCTTC. It specifies CSARDRLSYNEQFF. The chain employs TRBV20-1 and TRBJ2-1; possible D gene TRBD2, 5 bases. The CDR3 has 14 amino acids. V lost 0 bases and J 1 base, leaving 7 bases between the germline ends. The germline gives CDR1 DFQATT, CDR2 SNEGSKA (reference sequence).

This clonotype turned up a few times. V and J are TRBV12-3 or TRBV12-4 and TRBJ1-1; D is ambiguous. There are 15 residues in the CDR3. Deletions cut 3 bases from V and 0 bases from J, with 11 bases between. CDR3 sequence reads: CASSFTGSLNTEAFF. CDR3 in DNA: TGTGCCAGCAGTTTCACGGGGTCTTTGAACACTGAAGCTTTCTTT.

V is TRBV10-3 and J is TRBJ1-2; the match to TRBD1 covers 7 bases. The CDR3 covers 15 residues. Germline V gene data show CDR1 as ENHRY and CDR2 as SYGVKD. Unmatched junction bases numbered 16, after V lost 7 bases and J lost 8 bases. For the CDR3, the DNA is TGTGCCATCAACCGGGACAGAGACCTCTCATGGGGCTACACCTTC. Translation: CAINRDRDLSWGYTF.